The clone carrying this TCR beta chain was picked up a small number of times. Its target is not known. This specimen comes from a study of T cell repertoires in cytomegalovirus infection. Background on the study: Indications of both CMV infection and matching HLA type were provided by public TCR beta signatures.

Study outcomes and limitations: The ex vivo response was dominated by HLA-C-restricted CMV-specific TCR beta clonotypes.

Trimming took 6 bases from V and 2 from J, leaving 12 bases between them. Germline CDR1 MDHEN, CDR2 SYDVKM. The CDR3 loop spans 14 amino acids. One entry per CDR3 protein results from TCRdb running MiXCR on the reads. The sample has around 250,000 distinct CDR3 sequences; 15% to 20% are singletons. The sequenced sample was CD8+ T cells from PBMCs. The chain has TRBV28 and TRBJ2-3; no reliable D call. The receptor was derived from a human donor in good health (CMV status not recorded). Some clones in this sample may be carry-over from other donors' samples. This CDR3 reads CASRVREDTDTQYF. Here the CDR3 DNA reads TGTGCCAGCAGGGTCCGCGAGGACACAGATACGCAGTATTTT.